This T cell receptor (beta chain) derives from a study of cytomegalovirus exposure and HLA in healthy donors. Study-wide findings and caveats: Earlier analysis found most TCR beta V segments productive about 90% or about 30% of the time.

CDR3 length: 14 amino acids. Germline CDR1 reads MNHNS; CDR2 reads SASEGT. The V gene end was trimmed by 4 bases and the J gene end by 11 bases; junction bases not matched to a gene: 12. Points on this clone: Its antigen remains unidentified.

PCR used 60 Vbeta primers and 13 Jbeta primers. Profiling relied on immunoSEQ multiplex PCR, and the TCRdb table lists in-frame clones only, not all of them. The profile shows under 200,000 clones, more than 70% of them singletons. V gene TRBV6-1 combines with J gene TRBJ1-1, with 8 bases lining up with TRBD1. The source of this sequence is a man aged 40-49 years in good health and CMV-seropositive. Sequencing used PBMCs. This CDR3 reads CASSAADRGSWAFF. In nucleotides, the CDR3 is TGTGCCAGCAGTGCAGCAGACAGGGGATCATGGGCTTTCTTT.